Listed below are T cell receptor beta chains from one sample, sequenced in a study of radiation and T cells in renal cell carcinoma. Assay used: immunoSEQ multiplex PCR; TCRdb lists only in-frame clones, some missing. This table has 150,000 to 190,000 clones, roughly 87% appearing once. The material sequenced was blood, taken from a patient whose treatment included radiotherapy and nephrectomy. All receptors derive from a woman between 50 and 59 years old with renal cell carcinoma. Both conserved end residues are part of each CDR3. Fields, in order: D gene, J gene, V gene, clone size, CDR3 protein, CDR3 DNA. The D gene is left open where the match is weak. Rows may omit the clone size; those that give it use once, few, many or a size class.

D: TRBD2; J: TRBJ2-5; V: TRBV2; size: .; CDR3: CASSAISSGQETQYF; DNA: TGTGCCAGCAGCGCCATAAGTAGCGGGCAAGAGACCCAGTACTTC
D: .; J: TRBJ1-4; V: TRBV4-1; size: .; CDR3: CASSHPGSEKLFF; DNA: TGCGCCAGCAGCCACCCCGGGTCTGAAAAACTGTTTTTT
D: .; J: TRBJ1-1; V: TRBV2; size: few; CDR3: CASSEDYLNTEAFF; DNA: TGTGCCAGCAGTGAAGATTACCTGAACACTGAAGCTTTCTTT
D: TRBD2; J: TRBJ2-5; V: TRBV10-3; size: once; CDR3: CAISESSGGAATQYF; DNA: TGTGCCATCAGTGAGTCTAGCGGGGGGGCCGCGACCCAGTACTTC
D: .; J: TRBJ2-3; V: TRBV12-5; size: .; CDR3: CASGLGDTSDTQYF; DNA: TGTGCTAGTGGTTTGGGGGATACCTCGGATACGCAGTATTTT
D: .; J: TRBJ1-3; V: TRBV5-1; size: .; CDR3: CASSLDRASGNTIYF; DNA: TGCGCCAGCAGCTTGGACAGGGCCTCTGGAAACACCATATATTTT
D: TRBD2; J: TRBJ2-7; V: TRBV6-1; size: .; CDR3: CASSVWTSGYYEQYF; DNA: TGTGCCAGCAGTGTCTGGACTAGCGGGTACTACGAGCAGTACTTC
D: .; J: TRBJ2-3; V: TRBV11-3; size: .; CDR3: CASSGSTDTQYF; DNA: TGTGCCAGCAGCGGCAGCACAGATACGCAGTATTTT
D: .; J: TRBJ1-1; V: TRBV19; size: .; CDR3: CASSTTGNTEAFF; DNA: TGTGCCAGTAGTACGACAGGGAACACTGAAGCTTTCTTT
D: TRBD1; J: TRBJ1-2; V: TRBV9; size: .; CDR3: CASSAQGGNYGYTF; DNA: TGTGCCAGCAGCGCACAGGGGGGTAACTATGGCTACACCTTC
D: .; J: TRBJ1-6; V: TRBV9; size: .; CDR3: CASSARVLDNSPLHF; DNA: TGTGCCAGCAGCGCGAGAGTACTCGATAATTCACCCCTCCACTTT
D: .; J: TRBJ2-2; V: TRBV18; size: .; CDR3: CASSPSPNTGELFF; DNA: TGTGCCAGCTCACCAAGCCCAAACACCGGGGAGCTGTTTTTT
D: .; J: TRBJ2-5; V: TRBV19; size: .; CDR3: CASSISGAQETQYF; DNA: TGTGCCAGTAGTATATCGGGGGCACAAGAGACCCAGTACTTC
D: TRBD2; J: TRBJ2-1; V: TRBV10-3; size: .; CDR3: CAISVGLAGGLNNEQFF; DNA: TGTGCCATCAGTGTTGGACTAGCGGGGGGGCTAAACAATGAGCAGTTCTTC
D: .; J: TRBJ2-3; V: TRBV13; size: .; CDR3: CASSIEQTQYF; DNA: TGTGCCAGCAGCATCGAGCAAACGCAGTATTTT
D: .; J: TRBJ1-6; V: TRBV6-6; size: .; CDR3: CASSASGRDNSPLHF; DNA: TGTGCCAGCAGCGCTTCGGGACGGGATAATTCACCCCTCCACTTT
D: .; J: TRBJ1-5; V: TRBV5-1; size: .; CDR3: CASSLNPLGAGQPQHF; DNA: TGCGCCAGCAGCTTGAATCCGCTTGGGGCAGGTCAGCCCCAGCATTTT
D: .; J: TRBJ1-1; V: TRBV18; size: .; CDR3: CASSGGLNTEAFF; DNA: TGTGCCAGCTCAGGGGGGCTGAACACTGAAGCTTTCTTT
D: .; J: TRBJ2-3; V: TRBV6-5; size: .; CDR3: CASSSNSDTQYF; DNA: TGTGCCAGCAGTTCCAACTCAGATACGCAGTATTTT
D: .; J: TRBJ1-1; V: TRBV2; size: few; CDR3: CASTYIGGTEAFF; DNA: TGTGCCAGCACTTATATTGGGGGCACTGAAGCTTTCTTT
D: TRBD1; J: TRBJ2-7; V: TRBV7-9; size: .; CDR3: CASSLALVVTGGSYEQYF; DNA: TGTGCCAGCAGCTTAGCGCTGGTCGTAACAGGGGGATCCTACGAGCAGTACTTC
D: TRBD2; J: TRBJ2-3; V: TRBV7-9; size: .; CDR3: CASSDRLAGFTDTQYF; DNA: TGTGCCAGCAGCGACCGACTAGCGGGGTTTACAGATACGCAGTATTTT
D: TRBD1; J: TRBJ2-7; V: TRBV9; size: .; CDR3: CASSARQGFSYEQYF; DNA: TGTGCCAGCAGCGCCCGACAGGGTTTCTCCTACGAGCAGTACTTC
D: TRBD1; J: TRBJ1-2; V: TRBV5-6; size: .; CDR3: CASSVDRNYGYTF; DNA: TGTGCCAGCAGCGTGGACAGGAACTATGGCTACACCTTC
D: TRBD1; J: TRBJ1-1; V: TRBV6-6; size: .; CDR3: CASSSGTGVLNTEAFF; DNA: TGTGCCAGCAGTTCCGGGACAGGGGTGTTGAACACTGAAGCTTTCTTT
D: TRBD1; J: TRBJ1-3; V: TRBV15; size: .; CDR3: CATSRTPGQGSNTIYF; DNA: TGTGCCACCAGCAGAACCCCGGGACAGGGCTCGAACACCATATATTTT
D: TRBD1; J: TRBJ1-1; V: TRBV9; size: .; CDR3: CASSVGGRDRRNTEAFF; DNA: TGTGCCAGCAGCGTAGGGGGCCGGGACAGAAGGAACACTGAAGCTTTCTTT
D: TRBD2; J: TRBJ2-1; V: TRBV4-1; size: .; CDR3: CASSQEVGTSANEQFF; DNA: TGCGCCAGCAGCCAAGAGGTGGGGACTAGCGCCAATGAGCAGTTCTTC
D: .; J: TRBJ2-4; V: TRBV21-1; size: .; CDR3: CASSKSARDIQYF; DNA: TGTGCCAGCAGCAAATCGGCCAGGGACATTCAGTACTTC
D: TRBD2; J: TRBJ2-2; V: TRBV9; size: .; CDR3: CASSARTSGGRTTGELFF; DNA: TGTGCCAGCAGCGCGCGGACTAGCGGGGGCCGAACCACCGGGGAGCTGTTTTTT
D: .; J: TRBJ1-5; V: TRBV19; size: .; CDR3: CASSRLLTESNQPQHF; DNA: TGTGCCAGTAGCCGCCTCCTGACAGAGAGCAATCAGCCCCAGCATTTT
D: .; J: TRBJ1-2; V: TRBV18; size: .; CDR3: CASSPSGGFGDYGYTF; DNA: TGTGCCAGCTCACCCTCTGGGGGCTTCGGCGACTATGGCTACACCTTC
D: .; J: TRBJ2-3; V: TRBV19; size: .; CDR3: CASSIDREADTQYF; DNA: TGTGCCAGTAGTATAGACAGGGAGGCCGATACGCAGTATTTT
D: .; J: TRBJ1-5; V: TRBV4-3; size: .; CDR3: CASSQGIRGFQPQHF; DNA: TGCGCCAGCAGCCAAGGCATAAGGGGTTTCCAGCCCCAGCATTTT
D: .; J: TRBJ1-2; V: TRBV2; size: .; CDR3: CASSVRTVADGYTF; DNA: TGTGCCAGCAGTGTACGGACAGTCGCAGATGGCTACACCTTC
D: .; J: TRBJ2-3; V: TRBV30; size: once; CDR3: CAWSVQLSDTQYF; DNA: TGTGCCTGGAGTGTACAATTGTCAGATACGCAGTATTTT
D: .; J: TRBJ2-2; V: TRBV4-1; size: .; CDR3: CASSQDRSGELFF; DNA: TGCGCCAGCAGCCAAGATCGGTCCGGGGAGCTGTTTTTT
D: .; J: TRBJ1-6; V: TRBV5-1; size: .; CDR3: CASSLTQGSGSPLHF; DNA: TGCGCCAGCAGCTTGACTCAGGGCTCGGGTTCACCCCTCCACTTT
D: TRBD1; J: TRBJ1-2; V: TRBV19; size: .; CDR3: CASSPQGDYGYTF; DNA: TGTGCCAGTAGTCCACAGGGGGACTATGGCTACACCTTC
D: TRBD1; J: TRBJ1-1; V: TRBV29-1; size: .; CDR3: CSVTGVNTEAFF; DNA: TGCAGCGTTACAGGGGTGAACACTGAAGCTTTCTTT
D: TRBD1; J: TRBJ2-7; V: TRBV2; size: .; CDR3: CASSQSGTGVYEQYF; DNA: TGTGCCAGCAGTCAGTCCGGGACAGGGGTTTACGAGCAGTACTTC
D: .; J: TRBJ1-5; V: TRBV29-1; size: .; CDR3: CSGGETNQPQHF; DNA: TGCAGCGGAGGGGAAACCAATCAGCCCCAGCATTTT
D: .; J: TRBJ1-1; V: TRBV20-1; size: .; CDR3: CSAISVTEAFF; DNA: TGCAGTGCTATTTCCGTCACTGAAGCTTTCTTT
D: TRBD1; J: TRBJ1-5; V: TRBV6-6; size: .; CDR3: CASRWGQGNQPQHF; DNA: TGTGCCAGCAGATGGGGACAGGGGAATCAGCCCCAGCATTTT
D: .; J: TRBJ1-5; V: TRBV29-1; size: .; CDR3: CSVCLDSNQPQHF; DNA: TGCAGCGTCTGTCTGGACAGCAATCAGCCCCAGCATTTT
D: .; J: TRBJ2-7; V: TRBV2; size: .; CDR3: CASRSQGYEQYF; DNA: TGTGCCAGCAGGTCACAGGGCTACGAGCAGTACTTC
D: .; J: TRBJ1-6; V: TRBV5-8; size: few; CDR3: CASSYLGNSPLHF; DNA: TGTGCCAGCAGCTACCTTGGGAATTCACCCCTCCACTTT
D: .; J: TRBJ2-6; V: TRBV2; size: .; CDR3: CASSDKAVISGANVLTF; DNA: TGTGCCAGCAGTGACAAGGCGGTGATATCTGGGGCCAACGTCCTGACTTTC
D: TRBD1; J: TRBJ2-7; V: TRBV7-9; size: .; CDR3: CASSTRDRPWEQYF; DNA: TGTGCCAGCAGCACACGGGACAGACCTTGGGAGCAGTACTTC
D: .; J: TRBJ1-3; V: TRBV19; size: .; CDR3: CASKAREDTIYF; DNA: TGTGCCAGTAAGGCCAGGGAGGACACCATATATTTT
D: .; J: TRBJ2-7; V: TRBV2; size: .; CDR3: CASKWAADSYEQYF; DNA: TGTGCCAGCAAATGGGCAGCCGACTCCTACGAGCAGTACTTC
D: .; J: TRBJ1-1; V: TRBV5-1; size: .; CDR3: CASSLVANTEAFF; DNA: TGCGCCAGCAGCTTGGTGGCGAACACTGAAGCTTTCTTT
D: TRBD2; J: TRBJ2-7; V: TRBV5-1; size: .; CDR3: CASSPGGERFSEQYF; DNA: TGCGCCAGCAGCCCCGGGGGGGAAAGGTTCTCCGAGCAGTACTTC
D: TRBD1; J: TRBJ1-2; V: TRBV7-9; size: .; CDR3: CASSSGGTTSTYYGYTF; DNA: TGTGCCAGCAGCTCAGGGGGTACCACATCGACTTACTATGGCTACACCTTC
D: .; J: TRBJ1-1; V: TRBV11-2; size: many; CDR3: CASSLSDSANTEAFF; DNA: TGTGCCAGCAGCCTATCGGACAGCGCTAACACTGAAGCTTTCTTT